This T cell receptor beta chain derives from a study of blood T cell repertoires in COVID-19. In germline, CDR1 is KGHSH, CDR2 LQKENI. This CDR3 comprises 15 residues. V gave up 0 bases and J gave up 2 bases, with 10 bases separating them. Some clones are missing from TCRdb's copy, which holds only in-frame ones; the method was immunoSEQ multiplex PCR. Here the sample spans under 300,000 clones, around 89% being singletons. The cohort comprised adults aged about 18 to 90 years residing in about two dozen US areas. The sequence was obtained from a man aged 35-49 years who had recovered from COVID-19. The source material was PBMCs or T cells enriched from blood (not recorded which). The chain employs TRBV18 and TRBJ1-2; unclear D gene. The CDR3 DNA sequence: TGTGCCAGCTCACCACCGTTGGGAGGGAACTATGGCTACACCTTC. It codes for CASSPPLGGNYGYTF.